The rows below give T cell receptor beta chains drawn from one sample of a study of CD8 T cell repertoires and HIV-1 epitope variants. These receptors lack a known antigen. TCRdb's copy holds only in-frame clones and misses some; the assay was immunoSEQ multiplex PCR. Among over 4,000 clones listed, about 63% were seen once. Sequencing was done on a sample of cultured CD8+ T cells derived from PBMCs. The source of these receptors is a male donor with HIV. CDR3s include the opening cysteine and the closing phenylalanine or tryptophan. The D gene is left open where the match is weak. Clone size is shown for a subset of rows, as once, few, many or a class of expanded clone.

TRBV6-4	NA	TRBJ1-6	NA	CASSANTADSPLHF	TGTGCCAGCAGTGCTAACACCGCGGATTCACCCCTCCACTTT
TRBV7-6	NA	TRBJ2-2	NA	CASSLESTHANTGELFF	TGTGCCAGCAGCTTAGAATCGACGCACGCGAACACCGGGGAGCTGTTTTTT
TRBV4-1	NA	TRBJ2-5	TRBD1	CASSQSTGGDQETQYF	TGCGCCAGCAGCCAGTCGACAGGGGGGGACCAAGAGACCCAGTACTTC
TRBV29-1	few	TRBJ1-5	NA	CSVGRGGGQPQHF	TGCAGCGTTGGAAGGGGAGGGGGTCAGCCCCAGCATTTT
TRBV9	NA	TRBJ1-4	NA	CASSEGGDKAEKLFF	TGTGCCAGCAGCGAGGGGGGTGACAAAGCAGAAAAACTGTTTTTT
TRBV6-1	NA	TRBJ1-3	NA	CASSLDSFSGNTIYF	TGTGCCAGCAGTCTAGACAGCTTCTCTGGAAACACCATATATTTT
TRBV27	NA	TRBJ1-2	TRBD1	CASSWGQGIGYGYTF	TGTGCCAGCAGTTGGGGACAGGGTATAGGCTATGGCTACACCTTC
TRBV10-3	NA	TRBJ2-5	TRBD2	CAISNPQRERTQYF	TGTGCCATCAGTAACCCCCAGCGGGAAAGGACCCAGTACTTC
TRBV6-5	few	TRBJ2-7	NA	CASRPIGGYEQYF	TGTGCCAGCAGACCTATTGGGGGCTACGAGCAGTACTTC
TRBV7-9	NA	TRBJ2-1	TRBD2	CASSPAGQRGGRNEQFF	TGTGCCAGCAGCCCAGCTGGACAGCGGGGGGGCCGCAATGAGCAGTTCTTC
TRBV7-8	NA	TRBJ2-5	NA	CTSTLGESETQYF	TGTACCAGCACCTTGGGTGAATCGGAGACCCAGTACTTC
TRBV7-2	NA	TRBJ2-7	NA	CASSRWGDEQYF	TGTGCCAGCAGCCGGTGGGGAGACGAGCAGTACTTC
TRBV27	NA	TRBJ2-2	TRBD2	CASSSLAGGPDTGELFF	TGTGCCAGCAGTTCCTTAGCGGGGGGGCCGGACACCGGGGAGCTGTTTTTT
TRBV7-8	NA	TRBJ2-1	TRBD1	CASSYDRGNEQFF	TGTGCCAGCAGCTACGACAGGGGCAATGAGCAGTTCTTC
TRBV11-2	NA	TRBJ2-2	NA	CASSFDTGRSTGELFF	TGTGCCAGCAGCTTCGACACAGGGAGAAGCACCGGGGAGCTGTTTTTT
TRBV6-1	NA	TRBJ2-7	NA	CASLTGFGEQYF	TGTGCCAGCTTAACAGGGTTCGGAGAGCAGTACTTC
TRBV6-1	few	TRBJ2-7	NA	CASSEGQRYEQYF	TGTGCCAGCAGTGAGGGACAACGGTACGAGCAGTACTTC
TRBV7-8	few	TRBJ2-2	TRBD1	CASSISRTGVNTGELFF	TGTGCCAGCTCTATTTCCAGGACAGGGGTTAACACCGGGGAGCTGTTTTTT
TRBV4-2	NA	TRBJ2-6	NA	CASSQEWRTTTAGANVLTF	TGTGCCAGCAGCCAAGAGTGGCGGACTACGACGGCTGGGGCCAACGTCCTGACTTTC
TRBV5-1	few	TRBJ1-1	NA	CASSLIPPTLNTEAFF	TGCGCCAGCAGCTTGATCCCGCCCACCTTGAACACTGAAGCTTTCTTT